The 19 T cell receptor beta chains listed next were all sequenced from one sample in a study of T-cell memory formation after mild COVID-19. TCRdb re-called the 5' RACE reads with MiXCR, one entry per CDR3 protein. The sample records 450,000 or so distinct CDR3 sequences, approximately 23% being singletons. The sample taken for sequencing was PBMCs or a T cell subset sorted from them (not recorded which). The receptors come from an adult woman who had mild COVID-19 (a few samples of this study predate the infection). Cell type and time point are not known.

The chain is built from TRBV5-5 and TRBJ2-3; D is unclear. The CDR3 has 16 residues. Germline values: CDR1 SGHKS, CDR2 YYEKEE (reference sequence). Deletions cut 3 bases from V and 6 bases from J, with 20 bases between. CDR3: CASSSPDADPGDTQYF. DNA of the CDR3: TGTGCCAGCAGCTCGCCGGACGCCGACCCTGGGGATACGCAGTATTTT.

The V gene is TRBV5-1, the J gene TRBJ1-6; 7 positions agree with TRBD1. Germline V gene lookup returns CDR1 SGHRS and CDR2 YFSETQ. The CDR3 runs to 15 residues. V lost 0 bases and J lost 9; bases outside the gene matches: 6. The DNA for the CDR3 is TGCGCCAGCAGCTTGGGGTCGACAGGGATTTCACCCCTCCACTTT. Amino acids: CASSLGSTGISPLHF.

This clonotype has more than one count but fewer than ten. This chain uses TRBV20-1 with TRBJ2-7; TRBD2 matches 14 bases. Germline V CDR1 and CDR2: DFQATT, SNEGSKA (reference sequence). The length of the CDR3 is 15 residues. V lost 5 bases to trimming and J lost 3 bases; unmatched junction nucleotides: 6. The CDR3 sequence: CSARVGTSGGYEQYF. The CDR3 bases are TGCAGTGCTCGAGTTGGGACTAGCGGGGGCTACGAGCAGTACTTC.

The chain employs TRBV7-9 and TRBJ1-1; 8 nucleotides align to TRBD1. The CDR3 covers 15 residues. Germline values: CDR1 SEHNR, CDR2 FQNEAQ (reference sequence). V trimming: 3 bases; J trimming: 1 base; junction bases outside the gene matches: 4. CDR3 sequence: CASSLDRVWNTEAFF. CDR3 DNA: TGTGCCAGCAGCTTGGACAGGGTGTGGAACACTGAAGCTTTCTTT. Full variable domain (outside the CDR3, taken from reference TRBV7-9 and TRBJ1-1): DTGVSQNPRHKITKRGQNVTFRCDPISEHNRLYWYRQTLGQGPEFLTYFQNEAQLEKSRLLSDRFSAERPKGSFSTLEIQRTEQGDSAMYLCASSLDRVWNTEAFFGQGTRLTVV.

This clonotype was observed a handful of times. This chain uses TRBV3-1 with TRBJ2-7; D possibly corresponds to TRBD2 (6 bases). This CDR3 is built from 13 residues. V lost 1 base to trimming and J lost 7 bases, with 11 bases between them. Germline assignment: CDR1 LGHDT and CDR2 YNNKEL (reference sequence). This CDR3 is CASSQVAGGEQYF. The CDR3 coding sequence is TGTGCCAGCAGCCAAGTTGCCGGGGGTGAGCAGTACTTC.

V gene TRBV29-1 combines with J gene TRBJ2-7; 11 positions match TRBD2. V lost 6 bases, J lost 4 bases, and 5 bases stayed unmatched. CDR3 length: 13 amino acids. CDR1 SQVTM and CDR2 ANQGSEA come from the germline V gene. CDR3 in amino acids: CSVAGTSGYEQYF. The CDR3 DNA reads as TGCAGCGTAGCCGGGACTAGCGGATACGAGCAGTACTTC.

For the CDR3, the DNA is TGTGCCAGCAGCCCTCAGCACCGGGGGGATCAGCCCCAGCATTTT. Its translation: CASSPQHRGDQPQHF. V and J are TRBV28 and TRBJ1-5; perhaps TRBD1 as D (5 bases). Germline V gene data show CDR1 as MDHEN and CDR2 as SYDVKM. The CDR3 loop spans 15 amino acids. The V gene lost 6 bases and the J gene lost 5 bases, with 17 bases spanning the gap.

This clonotype has a count of ten or more. The rearrangement joins TRBV19 to TRBJ2-3; tentative D call: TRBD2 (5 bases). The V and J ends lost 5 bases and 6 bases respectively, with 9 bases between them. Germline V gene lookup returns CDR1 LNHDA and CDR2 SQIVND (reference sequence). This CDR3 spans 12 amino acids. In DNA, the CDR3 is TGTGCCAGTAGTGTTCCGGGGGATACGCAGTATTTT. Amino acids: CASSVPGDTQYF.

This clonotype was detected only a few times. The V gene is TRBV6-6, the J gene TRBJ2-1; 10 bases line up with TRBD2. V shed 5 bases and J 14 bases; nucleotides not matched to a gene: 12. This CDR3 comprises 14 residues. CDR1 and CDR2 (germline): MNHNY, SVGAGI (reference sequence). CDR3 in amino acids: CASSGLAEAVWEFF. The CDR3 nucleotides are TGTGCCAGCAGTGGACTAGCGGAGGCCGTCTGGGAGTTCTTC.

This chain links TRBV20-1 with TRBJ2-7, with TRBD2 identical over 14 bases. The CDR3 has 15 residues. V gave up 4 bases and J gave up 5 bases; unmatched junction bases: 7. The V gene's germline CDR1 is DFQATT and CDR2 SNEGSKA (reference sequence). The CDR3 DNA follows: TGCAGTGCTACCTCCGGGACTAGCGGGAGAAACGAGCAGTACTTC. It specifies CSATSGTSGRNEQYF.

In DNA, the CDR3 is TGTGCCAGCAGCACTACCGGGACCCCAAGATACACTGAAGCTTTCTTT. As protein: CASSTTGTPRYTEAFF. The chain carries TRBV7-9 and TRBJ1-1; D might be TRBD1 (5 bases). The V gene's germline CDR1 is SEHNR and CDR2 FQNEAQ (reference sequence). With 5 bases removed from V and 3 bases from J, the gap between germline ends came to 19 bases. This CDR3 contains 16 residues.

This clonotype has more than one count but fewer than ten. The genes are TRBV30 and TRBJ2-7; possible D gene TRBD1, 5 bases. The ends were cut back, 2 bases at V and 6 bases at J, with 17 bases in the middle. The germline gives CDR1 GTSNPN, CDR2 SVGIG (reference sequence). This CDR3 region has 14 residues. CDR3 sequence (DNA): TGTGCCTGGAGTCATGCCGTGGGGCTACTCGAGCAGTACTTC. Translating it yields CAWSHAVGLLEQYF.

The chain links TRBV12-3 or TRBV12-4 to TRBJ2-7; 7 bases agree with TRBD2. V lost 2 bases and J lost 2; bases outside the gene matches: 6. The CDR3 is 15 amino acids. The CDR3 DNA reads TGTGCCAGCAGTTTAATTGGGACTAACCCCTACGAGCAGTACTTC. The encoded protein is CASSLIGTNPYEQYF.

The sample holds a few counts of this clonotype. The chain couples TRBV5-1 to TRBJ1-2; D call uncertain. The CDR3 totals 12 residues. V was shortened by 0 bases and J by 6 bases, with 6 bases between the two germline ends. CDR1 and CDR2 from the germline V gene are SGHRS and YFSETQ. The CDR3 nucleotides are TGCGCCAGCAGCTTGGGGGCCCATGGCTACACCTTC. This encodes CASSLGAHGYTF.

In the case of this clonotype: The junction does not match germline at one end; this may be a read error. This chain joins TRBV12-3 or TRBV12-4 and TRBJ2-5; 11 bases map to TRBD1. The CDR3 runs 13 residues. The CDR3 region is CASSPGTGGLRHF. In nucleotides, the CDR3 is TGTGCCAGCAGTCCCGGGACAGGGGGTTTACGGCACTTC.

V is TRBV29-1 and J is TRBJ1-1; D might be TRBD1 (6 bases). From germline, CDR1 is SQVTM and CDR2 ANQGSEA. The germline V and J ends were trimmed by 7 bases and 3 bases, with 15 bases remaining between them. This CDR3 has 13 residues. CDR3: CSDHTGSDTEAFF. CDR3 sequence (DNA): TGCAGCGACCATACAGGGTCCGACACTGAAGCTTTCTTT.

The rearrangement links TRBV29-1 to TRBJ2-3, with TRBD2 matching over 11 bases. The CDR3 totals 20 residues. V trimming: 4 bases; J trimming: 3 bases; junction bases outside the gene matches: 21. Germline assignment: CDR1 SQVTM and CDR2 ANQGSEA. CDR3 loop: CSVAGVAGGLTSGSTDTQYF. The CDR3 DNA sequence: TGCAGCGTTGCAGGGGTGGCAGGGGGGCTAACTAGCGGGAGTACAGATACGCAGTATTTT.

This clonotype was seen at least ten times. The chain couples TRBV5-4 to TRBJ1-2; 7 bases map to TRBD1. The length of the CDR3 is 15 residues. Germline V lookup: CDR1 SGHNT, CDR2 YYREEE (reference sequence). V was clipped by 4 bases and J by 4 bases; unmatched bases: 10. The CDR3 DNA sequence: TGTGCCAGCAGCGCCCAGACCCGGGACAGCTATGGCTACACCTTC. Its protein is CASSAQTRDSYGYTF.

This clonotype was seen a few times. The chain carries TRBV4-1 and TRBJ2-5, with D possibly being TRBD2 (5 bases). This CDR3 has 18 amino acids. Germline V gene data show CDR1 as MGHRA and CDR2 as YSYEKL. The V gene lost 1 base and the J gene lost 1 base, with 19 bases spanning the gap. CDR3 amino acids: CASSQGIEGTRLQETQYF. As DNA, the CDR3 is TGCGCCAGCAGCCAAGGAATCGAGGGAACGAGGCTCCAAGAGACCCAGTACTTC.